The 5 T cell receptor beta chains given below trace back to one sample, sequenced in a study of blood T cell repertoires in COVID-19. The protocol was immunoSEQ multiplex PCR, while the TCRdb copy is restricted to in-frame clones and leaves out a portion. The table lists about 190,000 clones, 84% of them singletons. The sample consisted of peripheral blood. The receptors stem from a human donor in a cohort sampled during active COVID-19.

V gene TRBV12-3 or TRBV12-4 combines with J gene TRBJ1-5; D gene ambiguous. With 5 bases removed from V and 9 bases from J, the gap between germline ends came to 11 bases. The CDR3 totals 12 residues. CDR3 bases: TGTGCCAGCAGTCCCGGTCGAGGGCCCCAGCATTTT. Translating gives CASSPGRGPQHF.

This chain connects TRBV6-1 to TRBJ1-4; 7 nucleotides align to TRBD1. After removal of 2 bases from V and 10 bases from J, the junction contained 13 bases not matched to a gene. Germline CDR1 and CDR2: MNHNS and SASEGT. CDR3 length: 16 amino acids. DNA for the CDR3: TGTGCCAGCAGTGAACAGTTTGGACAGGTTGAAGGAAAACTGTTTTTT. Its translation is CASSEQFGQVEGKLFF.

The chain's CDR3 is CASSTQGAGVTEAFF. For the CDR3, the DNA is TGTGCCAGTAGTACACAGGGGGCAGGGGTCACTGAAGCTTTCTTT. The chain combines TRBV19 with TRBJ1-1, with 9 bases identical to TRBD1. The CDR3 consists of 15 residues. Germline values: CDR1 LNHDA, CDR2 SQIVND (reference sequence). Losses at the gene ends were 4 bases for V and 4 bases for J; bases not matched to a gene: 7. Combining the CDR3 with reference TRBV19 and TRBJ1-1 gives the whole variable domain DGGITQSPKYLFRKEGQNVTLSCEQNLNHDAMYWYRQDPGQGLRLIYYSQIVNDFQKGDIAEGYSVSREKKESFPLTVTSAQKNPTAFYLCASSTQGAGVTEAFFGQGTRLTVV.

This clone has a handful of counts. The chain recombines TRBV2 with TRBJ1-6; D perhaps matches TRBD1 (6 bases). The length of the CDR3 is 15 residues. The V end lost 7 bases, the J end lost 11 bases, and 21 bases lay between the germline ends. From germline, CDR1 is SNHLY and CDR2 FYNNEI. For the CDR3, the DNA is TGTGCCAGCATTGGGGGGGCTGCCGTCGCGGCACCCCTCCACTTT. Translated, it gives CASIGGAAVAAPLHF.

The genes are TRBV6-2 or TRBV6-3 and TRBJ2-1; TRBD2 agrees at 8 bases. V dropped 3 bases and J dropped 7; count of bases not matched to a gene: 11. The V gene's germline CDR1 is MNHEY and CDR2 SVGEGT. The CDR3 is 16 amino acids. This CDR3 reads CASSYRRAGVSNEQFF. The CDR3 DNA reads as TGTGCCAGCAGTTATCGTCGAGCGGGGGTATCTAATGAGCAGTTCTTC.